These 28 T cell receptor beta chains originate from one sample sequenced in a study of technical replicates of blood from a handful of donors. Sequencing used immunoSEQ multiplex PCR; TCRdb keeps in-frame clones, though not all of them. This sample has more than 70,000 clones, with 93% found just once. The sequencing input was T cells isolated from PBMCs. The receptors derive from a human donor in good health.

V usage is TRBV30 and J usage is TRBJ1-5; D remains ambiguous. The CDR3 spans 13 residues. Trimming removed 0 bases from V and 6 bases from J, with 9 bases in between. Germline loops: CDR1 GTSNPN, CDR2 SVGIG (reference sequence). CDR3 region: CAWSVREGQPQHF. CDR3 nucleotides: TGTGCCTGGAGTGTTCGGGAGGGTCAGCCCCAGCATTTT.

The chain employs TRBV2 and TRBJ1-2; perhaps TRBD1 as D (6 bases). Germline V gene lookup returns CDR1 SNHLY and CDR2 FYNNEI. The CDR3 contains 12 residues. Trimming removed 9 bases at V and 7 bases at J, with 15 bases between. The CDR3 loop is CARIGGLGGYTF. DNA of the CDR3: TGTGCCAGAATCGGGGGGCTCGGTGGCTACACCTTC.

For the CDR3, the DNA is TGTGCCAGCAGCTTGGACACCTCGAACACTGAAGCTTTCTTT. Protein: CASSLDTSNTEAFF. The rearrangement uses TRBV13 and TRBJ1-1; perhaps TRBD1 as D (5 bases). CDR3 size: 14 residues. V was clipped by 3 bases and J by 1 base, with 9 bases between them. The germline V gene encodes CDR1 PRHDT and CDR2 FYEKMQ (reference sequence).

The chain joins TRBV4-1 to TRBJ1-2; 7 bases match TRBD1. The CDR3 covers 14 residues. The V segment lost 1 base and the J segment 8 bases; nucleotides outside the gene matches: 7. Germline V gene sequence: CDR1 MGHRA, CDR2 YSYEKL. CDR3 nucleotides: TGCGCCAGCAGCCAAGGCCTGACAGGGCCCGGCTACACCTTC. It specifies CASSQGLTGPGYTF.

The J gene is TRBJ1-3, the V gene TRBV14; the match to TRBD1 covers 9 bases. The CDR3 runs 13 residues. Unmatched junction bases numbered 4, after V lost 4 bases and J lost 9 bases. From germline, CDR1 is SGHDN and CDR2 FVKESK. DNA of the CDR3: TGTGCCAGCAGCCTCGGGACAGGGACCACCATATATTTT. It specifies CASSLGTGTTIYF.

The chain links TRBV6-6 to TRBJ2-3, with unresolved D. The V end lost 6 bases, the J end lost 6 bases, and 7 bases lay between the germline ends. Germline CDR1 MNHNY, CDR2 SVGAGI (reference sequence). The length of the CDR3 is 11 residues. CDR3 in DNA: TGTGCCAGCAGAACGAGGGATACGCAGTATTTT. Translation gives CASRTRDTQYF.

The chain has TRBV18 and TRBJ1-1, with D unclear. The ends were cut back, 2 bases at V and 1 base at J, with 5 bases in the middle. This CDR3 spans 13 amino acids. CDR1 and CDR2 from the germline V gene are KGHSH and LQKENI. Here the CDR3 reads CASSPAGNTEAFF. CDR3 DNA: TGTGCCAGCTCACCAGCGGGGAACACTGAAGCTTTCTTT.

This chain joins TRBV6-5 and TRBJ1-2; D is uncertain. The V end lost 5 bases, the J end lost 8 bases, and 12 bases lay between the germline ends. CDR3 size: 12 residues. The germline V gene encodes CDR1 MNHEY and CDR2 SVGAGI. The CDR3 bases are TGTGCCAGCAGTCACCCCGGGTGGGGCTACACCTTC. Protein: CASSHPGWGYTF.

The CDR3 coding sequence is TGTGCCAGCAGCAAGGGGACAGGGGGCTACGAGCAGTACTTC. It specifies CASSKGTGGYEQYF. V usage is TRBV7-9 and J usage is TRBJ2-7, with 11 bases lining up with TRBD1. The CDR3 length is 14 residues. The V gene end was trimmed by 5 bases and the J gene end by 3 bases; junction bases not matched to a gene: 3. Germline values: CDR1 SEHNR, CDR2 FQNEAQ (reference sequence).

The genes are TRBV9 and TRBJ2-1; D not resolved. Germline V gene sequence: CDR1 SGDLS, CDR2 YYNGEE. V lost 1 base and J lost 8, with 10 bases in between. This CDR3 region has 13 residues. CDR3: CASSVRGVDEQFF. CDR3 nucleotides: TGTGCCAGCAGCGTACGAGGAGTAGATGAGCAGTTCTTC.

This clone was found a few times. J is TRBJ1-1 and V is TRBV7-9; 7 bases map to TRBD1. The CDR3 extends over 15 amino acids. Germline V lookup: CDR1 SEHNR, CDR2 FQNEAQ (reference sequence). With 4 bases clipped from V and 1 base from J, the junction kept 6 bases outside the gene matches. The CDR3 here is CASSSGQLKNTEAFF. The CDR3 DNA is TGTGCCAGCAGCTCGGGACAGCTAAAGAACACTGAAGCTTTCTTT.

The V and J genes are TRBV10-3 and TRBJ2-5; TRBD2 might be the D (6 bases). With 5 bases removed from V and 3 bases from J, the gap between germline ends came to 16 bases. Germline CDR1 reads ENHRY; CDR2 reads SYGVKD. The CDR3 consists of 15 residues. DNA for the CDR3: TGTGCCATCAGTAAGAGAGAGGAGGGTAAAGAGACCCAGTACTTC. It specifies CAISKREEGKETQYF.

The chain combines TRBV27 with TRBJ2-6, with no clear D. Trimming removed 3 bases at V and 0 bases at J, with 3 bases between. Germline V gene lookup returns CDR1 MNHEY and CDR2 SMNVEV (reference sequence). This CDR3 spans 14 amino acids. The CDR3 protein is CASSFSSGANVLTF. Here the CDR3 DNA reads TGTGCCAGCAGTTTCTCCTCTGGGGCCAACGTCCTGACTTTC.

This sequence joins TRBV5-6 and TRBJ1-1, with TRBD1 matching over 7 bases. The germline V gene encodes CDR1 SGHDT and CDR2 YYEEEE. V lost 1 base, J lost 8 bases, and 14 bases stayed unmatched. The CDR3 has 16 amino acids. The CDR3 coding sequence is TGTGCCAGCAGCTTGTTCTCGGGACAGAACCCTTTAGAAGCTTTCTTT. Amino acids: CASSLFSGQNPLEAFF.

This chain joins TRBV2 and TRBJ1-6, with D hard to call. V was shortened by 11 bases and J by 1 base, with 9 bases between the two germline ends. The germline V gene has CDR1 SNHLY and CDR2 FYNNEI. The CDR3 is 13 residues long. Here the CDR3 reads CACSGSYNSPLHF. For the CDR3, the DNA is TGTGCCTGTTCGGGTTCCTATAATTCACCCCTCCACTTT. Full variable domain (outside the CDR3, taken from reference TRBV2 and TRBJ1-6): EPEVTQTPSHQVTQMGQEVILRCVPISNHLYFYWYRQILGQKVEFLVSFYNNEISEKSEIFDDQFSVERPDGSNFTLKIRSTKLEDSAMYFCACSGSYNSPLHFGNGTRLTVT.

The CDR3 here is CASNTESGDEQYF. The CDR3 nucleotides are TGTGCCAGCAATACGGAATCAGGGGACGAGCAGTACTTC. V and J are TRBV28 and TRBJ2-7, with D perhaps matching TRBD1 (6 bases). Per the germline V gene, CDR1 is MDHEN and CDR2 is SYDVKM. The CDR3 consists of 13 residues. V was clipped by 7 bases and J by 5 bases, with 15 bases between them.

The CDR3 sequence is CASSQTSTDTQYF. DNA of the CDR3: TGTGCCAGCAGCCAGACTTCCACAGATACGCAGTATTTT. The V and J genes are TRBV9 and TRBJ2-3; D gene uncertain. CDR1 is SGDLS, CDR2 YYNGEE, per germline. The CDR3 sequence is 13 residues long. The ends were cut back, 4 bases at V and 2 bases at J, with 8 bases in the middle.

V usage is TRBV5-4 and J usage is TRBJ2-7; 10 nucleotides align to TRBD1. Germline V gene data show CDR1 as SGHNT and CDR2 as YYREEE (reference sequence). The trim removed 4 bases at V and 4 bases at J, leaving 5 bases unmatched. The CDR3 is 14 residues long. As DNA, the CDR3 is TGTGCCAGCAGCGTGGGACAGGGGTTGTACGAGCAGTACTTC. Translated: CASSVGQGLYEQYF.

The J gene is TRBJ1-1, the V gene TRBV9; 7 bases match TRBD1. Germline loops: CDR1 SGDLS, CDR2 YYNGEE. The CDR3 is 13 amino acids. Losses at the gene ends were 4 bases for V and 1 base for J; bases not matched to a gene: 1. This chain's CDR3 is CASSSGGNTEAFF. As DNA, the CDR3 is TGTGCCAGCAGCTCAGGGGGGAACACTGAAGCTTTCTTT.

This chain links TRBV5-1 with TRBJ1-4; 9 bases are a match to TRBD1. Unmatched junction bases numbered 9, after V lost 4 bases and J lost 8 bases. CDR3 length: 15 residues. The germline V gene has CDR1 SGHRS and CDR2 YFSETQ. CDR3 sequence: CASSGGGQGLEKLFF. The CDR3, as DNA: TGCGCCAGCAGCGGGGGGGGACAGGGACTCGAAAAACTGTTTTTT.

The chain recombines TRBV18 with TRBJ1-2; 12 nucleotides align to TRBD1. CDR1 is KGHSH, CDR2 LQKENI, per germline. The CDR3 totals 15 residues. V gave up 4 bases and J gave up 5 bases; unmatched junction bases: 5. Here the CDR3 reads CASSRKGQGAYGYTF. CDR3 in DNA: TGTGCCAGCTCACGAAAGGGACAGGGGGCTTATGGCTACACCTTC.

The chain joins TRBV10-2 to TRBJ1-4; a weak D match, TRBD1 (5 bases). The CDR3 consists of 15 residues. V lost 0 bases, J lost 7 bases, and 12 bases lay in between. CDR1 and CDR2 from the germline V gene are WSHSY and SAAADI. Written as DNA, the CDR3 is TGCGCCAGCAGTGAGTCGAAGAGGGGAGGTGAAAAACTGTTTTTT. Translation gives CASSESKRGGEKLFF.

The rearrangement uses TRBV19 and TRBJ2-1, with 9 bases matching TRBD2. The CDR3 is 17 residues long. V shed 0 bases, J shed 3 bases, and the junction held 6 bases outside the gene matches. Germline CDR1 is LNHDA and CDR2 is SQIVND (reference sequence). For the CDR3, the DNA is TGTGCCAGTAGTATAGATCTGGGGACTAGCTTCTACAATGAGCAGTTCTTC. Translated: CASSIDLGTSFYNEQFF.

The genes are TRBV5-1 and TRBJ2-5; 10 nucleotides agree with TRBD1. Germline assignment: CDR1 SGHRS and CDR2 YFSETQ. The V segment lost 0 bases and the J segment 1 base; nucleotides outside the gene matches: 3. The length of the CDR3 is 16 residues. CDR3 DNA sequence: TGCGCCAGCAGCTTGGGGGACAGGGGATCCCAAGAGACCCAGTACTTC. Translated, it gives CASSLGDRGSQETQYF.

The chain carries TRBV19 and TRBJ2-2, with unresolved D. The CDR3 is 14 amino acids. Germline V gene data show CDR1 as LNHDA and CDR2 as SQIVND (reference sequence). Trimming took off 7 bases at V and 4 bases at J, with 13 bases between the two ends. CDR3 amino acids: CASNRFSTTGELFF. The CDR3, as DNA: TGTGCCAGTAACCGCTTTAGCACCACCGGGGAGCTGTTTTTT.

Here the CDR3 reads CASTRGRGTDTEAFF. In nucleotides, the CDR3 is TGTGCCAGCACTCGTGGGAGGGGCACGGACACTGAAGCTTTCTTT. This chain links TRBV2 with TRBJ1-1, with D tentatively TRBD1 (5 bases). Germline V CDR1 and CDR2: SNHLY, FYNNEI. Trimming removed 7 bases at V and 3 bases at J, with 18 bases between. The CDR3 extends over 15 amino acids.

This chain joins TRBV6-1 and TRBJ1-2; 10 bases align to TRBD1. This CDR3 has 12 residues. Trimming took 11 bases from V and 7 from J; bases not matched to a gene: 7. Germline V gene data show CDR1 as MNHNS and CDR2 as SASEGT. CDR3 amino acids: CAFQGTGAGYTF. The CDR3 region has the DNA TGTGCCTTCCAAGGGACAGGGGCTGGCTACACCTTC.

CDR3 protein: CASSVDPTGAGGQFF. The CDR3 DNA reads as TGTGCCAGCAGCGTAGACCCGACAGGGGCCGGGGGGCAGTTCTTC. V is TRBV9 and J is TRBJ2-1; 8 bases line up with TRBD1. The V gene end was trimmed by 0 bases and the J gene end by 12 bases; junction bases not matched to a gene: 11. The CDR3 totals 15 residues. The germline CDR1 and CDR2 sequences are SGDLS and YYNGEE.